Here is one T cell receptor beta chain with its context. The data were produced by immunoSEQ multiplex PCR, yet TCRdb's version contains in-frame clones alone and is incomplete. The repertoire has around 330,000 clones, about 89% of them found once; the top ten carry approximately 9.4%. The CDR3 is 16 amino acids. Germline assignment: CDR1 SGHTA and CDR2 FQGTGA. The ends lost 5 bases at V and 4 bases at J; junction bases unmatched: 8. This sample is part of a study of blood T cell repertoires in COVID-19. Sequencing input: PBMCs or T cells enriched from blood (not recorded which). This clonotype was sampled from a woman aged 40 to 50 who had recovered from COVID-19. The chain uses TRBV7-3 and TRBJ2-1, with 10 bases aligning to TRBD1. CDR3 region: CASSPRQGAAYNEQFF. The CDR3 DNA reads as TGTGCCAGCAGCCCCCGACAGGGGGCGGCATACAATGAGCAGTTCTTC.